This T cell receptor beta chain is drawn from a study of graft-versus-host responses after intestinal transplantation. Looking at the study overall: Recipients received multivisceral, liver-intestinal, or isolated intestinal transplants. Findings and limits, study-wide: Detected in recipient marrow were GvH clones, some of which were first observed in ileum or blood.

The study plated roughly 200,000 CFSE-labeled responders with roughly 200,000 irradiated, violet-dye-labeled stimulators. V lost 4 bases and J lost 4; bases outside the gene matches: 5. The germline gives CDR1 SGHAT, CDR2 FQNNGV. This CDR3 has 14 amino acids. Libraries were prepared by immunoSEQ multiplex PCR; TCRdb keeps only in-frame clonotypes and omits some of them. The sample yields 20,000 to 25,000 clones, approximately 40% seen once. Here the sequenced sample was alloreactive CD8+ T cells from a mixed lymphocyte reaction culture, taken before intestinal transplant. Indicated subset: CFSE-low proliferating T cells sorted from roughly 6-day pre-transplant mixed lymphocyte reaction (GvH or HvG direction). The chain is built from TRBV11-2 and TRBJ2-7, with TRBD1 matching 9 bases. This receptor was obtained from a human patient who received an intestinal transplant. CDR3 sequence (DNA): TGTGCCAGCAGCTCCATGACAGGGGGGTACGAGCAGTACTTC. Translation gives CASSSMTGGYEQYF.